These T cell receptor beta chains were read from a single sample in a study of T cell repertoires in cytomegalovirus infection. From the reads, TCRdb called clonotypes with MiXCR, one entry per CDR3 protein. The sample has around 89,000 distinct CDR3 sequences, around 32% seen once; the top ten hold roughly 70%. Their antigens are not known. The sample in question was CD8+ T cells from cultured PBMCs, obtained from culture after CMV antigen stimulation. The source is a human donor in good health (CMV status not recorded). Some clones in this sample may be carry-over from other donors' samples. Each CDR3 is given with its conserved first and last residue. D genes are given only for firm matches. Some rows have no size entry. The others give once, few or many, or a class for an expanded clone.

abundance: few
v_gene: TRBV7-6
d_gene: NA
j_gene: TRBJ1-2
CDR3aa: CASSDVDKTYGYTF
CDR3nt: TGTGCCAGCAGCGATGTGGACAAAACCTATGGCTACACCTTC

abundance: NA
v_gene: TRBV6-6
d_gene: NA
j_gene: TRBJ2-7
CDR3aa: CASSSTAYEQYF
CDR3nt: TGTGCCAGCAGTTCCACCGCCTACGAGCAGTACTTC

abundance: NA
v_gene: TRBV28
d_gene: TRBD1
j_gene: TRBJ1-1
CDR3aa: CASSLDRGMSDAFF
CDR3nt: TGTGCCAGCAGTTTAGACAGGGGGATGTCGGATGCTTTCTTT

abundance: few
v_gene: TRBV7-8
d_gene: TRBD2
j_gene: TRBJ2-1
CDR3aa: CASSGLAGYNEQFF
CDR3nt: TGTGCCAGCAGTGGGCTAGCGGGGTACAATGAGCAGTTCTTC

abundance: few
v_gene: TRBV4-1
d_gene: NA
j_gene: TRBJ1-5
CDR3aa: CASSQVPDQPQHF
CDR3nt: TGCGCCAGCAGCCAAGTACCCGATCAGCCCCAGCATTTT

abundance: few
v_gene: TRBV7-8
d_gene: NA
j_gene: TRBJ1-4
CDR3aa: CASSFFANEKLFF
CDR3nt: TGTGCCAGCAGCTTTTTTGCTAATGAAAAACTGTTTTTT

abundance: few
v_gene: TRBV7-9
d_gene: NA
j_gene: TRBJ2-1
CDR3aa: CASSSRDKTYNEQFF
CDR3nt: TGTGCCAGCAGCTCCCGGGACAAGACTTACAATGAGCAGTTCTTC

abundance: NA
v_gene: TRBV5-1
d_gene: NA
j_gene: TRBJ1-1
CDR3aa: CASSLEGYGEAFF
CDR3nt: TGCGCCAGCAGCTTGGAAGGGTATGGGGAAGCTTTCTTT

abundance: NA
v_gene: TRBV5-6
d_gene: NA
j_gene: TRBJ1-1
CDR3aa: CASSPTLSNTEAFF
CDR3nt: TGTGCCAGCAGCCCCACACTTTCGAACACTGAAGCTTTCTTT

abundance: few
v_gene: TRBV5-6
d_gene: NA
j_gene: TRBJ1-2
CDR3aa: CASSSTPAMDYGYTF
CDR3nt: TGTGCCAGCAGCTCTACCCCTGCCATGGACTATGGCTACACCTTC

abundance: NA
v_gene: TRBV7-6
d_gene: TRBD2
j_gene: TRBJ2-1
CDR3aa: CASRLGSSGYNEQFF
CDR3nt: TGTGCCAGCAGACTAGGTTCTAGCGGGTACAATGAGCAGTTCTTC

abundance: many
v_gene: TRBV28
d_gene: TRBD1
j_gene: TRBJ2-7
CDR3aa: CASSGQVGDPYEQYF
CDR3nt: TGTGCCAGCAGTGGACAGGTTGGCGATCCCTACGAGCAGTACTTC

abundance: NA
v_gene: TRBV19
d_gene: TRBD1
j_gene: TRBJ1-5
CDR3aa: CASAGGAGNQPQHF
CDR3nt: TGTGCCAGTGCAGGGGGCGCGGGCAATCAGCCCCAGCATTTT

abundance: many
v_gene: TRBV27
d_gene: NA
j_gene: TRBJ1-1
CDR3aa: CASSWAPRSEAFF
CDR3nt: TGTGCCAGCAGTTGGGCACCCAGGTCTGAAGCTTTCTTT

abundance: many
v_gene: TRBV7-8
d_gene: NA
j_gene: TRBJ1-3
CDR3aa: CASSLERSSGNTIYF
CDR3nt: TGTGCCAGCAGCTTAGAAAGAAGCTCTGGAAACACCATATATTTT

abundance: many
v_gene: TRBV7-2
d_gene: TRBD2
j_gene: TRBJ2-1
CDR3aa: CASSLVAGIQNEQFF
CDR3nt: TGTGCCAGCAGCTTAGTAGCGGGGATCCAGAATGAGCAGTTCTTC

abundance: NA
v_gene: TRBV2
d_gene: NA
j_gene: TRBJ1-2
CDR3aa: CASSPSPGTVYGYTF
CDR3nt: TGTGCCAGCAGCCCTAGCCCCGGGACGGTCTATGGCTACACCTTC

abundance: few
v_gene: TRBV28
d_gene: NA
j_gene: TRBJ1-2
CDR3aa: CASSSLGEGMGYTF
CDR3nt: TGTGCCAGCAGTTCACTAGGGGAGGGGATGGGCTACACCTTC

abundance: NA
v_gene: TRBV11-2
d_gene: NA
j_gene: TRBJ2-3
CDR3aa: CASSLEADTDTQYF
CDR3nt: TGTGCCAGCAGCTTAGAAGCAGACACAGATACGCAGTATTTT

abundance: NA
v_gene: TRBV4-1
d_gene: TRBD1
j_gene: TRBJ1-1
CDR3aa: CASSQDTGASIEAFF
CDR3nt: TGCGCCAGCAGCCAAGATACAGGGGCTTCCATTGAAGCTTTCTTT

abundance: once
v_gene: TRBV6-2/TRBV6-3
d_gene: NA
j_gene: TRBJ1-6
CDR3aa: CASSRPADGNSPLHF
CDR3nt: TGTGCCAGCAGTCGCCCTGCAGATGGAAATTCACCCCTCCACTTT

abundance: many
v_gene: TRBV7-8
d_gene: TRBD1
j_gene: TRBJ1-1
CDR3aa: CASSGTTGAGDTEAFF
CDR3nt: TGTGCCAGCAGCGGCACGACAGGGGCGGGGGACACTGAAGCTTTCTTT

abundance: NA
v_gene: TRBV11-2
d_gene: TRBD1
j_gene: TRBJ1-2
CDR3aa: CASSRQGDYYGYTF
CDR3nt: TGTGCCAGCAGTCGACAGGGCGACTACTATGGCTACACCTTC

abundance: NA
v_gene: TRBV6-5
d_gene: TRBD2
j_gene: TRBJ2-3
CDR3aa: CASSGGSGGTDTQYF
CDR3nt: TGTGCCAGCAGCGGAGGAAGCGGGGGCACAGATACGCAGTATTTT

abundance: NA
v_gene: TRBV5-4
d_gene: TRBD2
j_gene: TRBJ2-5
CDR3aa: CASSWAGGGGETQYF
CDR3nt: TGTGCCAGCAGCTGGGCGGGGGGGGGCGGAGAGACCCAGTACTTC

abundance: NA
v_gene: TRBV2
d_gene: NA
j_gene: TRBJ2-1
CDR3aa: CASSGGPGSSYNEQFF
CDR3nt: TGTGCCAGCAGTGGGGGGCCTGGAAGCTCCTACAATGAGCAGTTCTTC

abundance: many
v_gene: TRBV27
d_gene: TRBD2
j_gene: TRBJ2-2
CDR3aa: CASSQGAPGLAGELFF
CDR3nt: TGTGCCAGCAGTCAAGGAGCTCCGGGACTAGCGGGGGAGCTGTTTTTT

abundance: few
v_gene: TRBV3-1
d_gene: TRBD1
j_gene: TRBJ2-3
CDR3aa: CASSLPTGGRGTDTQYF
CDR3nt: TGTGCCAGCAGCCTACCGACAGGGGGCAGAGGGACAGATACGCAGTATTTT

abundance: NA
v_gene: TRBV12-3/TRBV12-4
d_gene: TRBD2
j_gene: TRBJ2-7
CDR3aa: CASSLAGGGYEQYF
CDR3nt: TGTGCCAGCAGCTTAGCGGGGGGCGGTTACGAGCAGTACTTC

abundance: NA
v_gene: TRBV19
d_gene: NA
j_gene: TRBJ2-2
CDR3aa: CATRVMNTGELFF
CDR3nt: TGTGCCACCAGGGTCATGAACACCGGGGAGCTGTTTTTT

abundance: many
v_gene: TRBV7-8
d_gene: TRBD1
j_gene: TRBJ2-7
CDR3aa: CASSGRQGADEQYF
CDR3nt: TGTGCCAGCAGCGGAAGACAGGGGGCGGACGAGCAGTACTTC

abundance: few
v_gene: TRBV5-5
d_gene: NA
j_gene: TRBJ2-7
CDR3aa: CASSLTGTYEQYF
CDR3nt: TGTGCCAGCAGCTTGACGGGGACCTACGAGCAGTACTTC

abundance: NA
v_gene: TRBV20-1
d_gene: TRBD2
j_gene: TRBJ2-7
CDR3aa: CSARPSPGLNYEQYF
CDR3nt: TGCAGTGCTAGGCCCTCCCCGGGACTAAATTACGAGCAGTACTTC

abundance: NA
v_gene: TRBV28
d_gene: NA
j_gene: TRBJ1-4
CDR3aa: CASSFPSQWREEKLFF
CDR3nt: TGTGCCAGCAGTTTTCCCTCACAGTGGCGGGAAGAAAAACTGTTTTTT

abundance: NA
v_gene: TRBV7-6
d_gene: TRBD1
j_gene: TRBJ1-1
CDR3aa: CASSLAESTGPTEAFF
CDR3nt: TGTGCCAGCAGCTTAGCCGAATCGACAGGGCCCACTGAAGCTTTCTTT

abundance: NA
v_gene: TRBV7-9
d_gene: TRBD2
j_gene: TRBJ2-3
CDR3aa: CASSSNSGGSDTQYF
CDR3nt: TGTGCCAGCAGCTCCAATAGCGGGGGGTCGGATACGCAGTATTTT

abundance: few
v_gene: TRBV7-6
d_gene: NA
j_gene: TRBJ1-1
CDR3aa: CASDSKLGGTEAFF
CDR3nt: TGTGCCAGCGACTCAAAGCTGGGAGGCACTGAAGCTTTCTTT

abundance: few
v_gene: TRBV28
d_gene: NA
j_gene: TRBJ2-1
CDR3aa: CASNGGITYNEQFF
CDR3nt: TGTGCCAGCAATGGGGGTATAACCTACAATGAGCAGTTCTTC

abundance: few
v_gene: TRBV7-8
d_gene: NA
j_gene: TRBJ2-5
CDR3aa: CASIPGTAGGGTQYF
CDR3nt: TGTGCCAGCATCCCCGGGACAGCGGGCGGCGGGACCCAGTACTTC

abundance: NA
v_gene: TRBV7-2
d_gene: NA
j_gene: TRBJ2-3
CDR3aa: CASSLEHSRYTQYF
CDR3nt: TGTGCCAGCAGCTTAGAGCACAGCAGATATACGCAGTATTTT

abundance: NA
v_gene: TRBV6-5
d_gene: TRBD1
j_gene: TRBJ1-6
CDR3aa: CASSRDRGPVNTNSPLHF
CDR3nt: TGTGCCAGCAGCCGGGACAGGGGCCCCGTCAATACTAATTCACCCCTCCACTTT

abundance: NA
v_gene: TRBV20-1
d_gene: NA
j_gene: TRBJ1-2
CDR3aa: CSARGTETFRGYTF
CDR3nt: TGCAGTGCTAGAGGGACAGAGACCTTTCGGGGCTACACCTTC

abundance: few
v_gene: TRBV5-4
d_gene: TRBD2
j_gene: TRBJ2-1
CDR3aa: CASSLGGGSYNEQFF
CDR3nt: TGTGCCAGCAGCTTGGGCGGGGGATCCTACAATGAGCAGTTCTTC

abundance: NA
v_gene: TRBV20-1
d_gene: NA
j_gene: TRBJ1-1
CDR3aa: CSARDRQANTEAFF
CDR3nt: TGCAGTGCTAGAGATCGACAGGCGAACACTGAAGCTTTCTTT

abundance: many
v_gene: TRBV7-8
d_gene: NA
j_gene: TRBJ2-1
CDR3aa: CASSSPSLGPSYNEQFF
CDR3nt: TGTGCCAGCAGCTCCCCCAGCCTCGGGCCTTCCTACAATGAGCAGTTCTTC

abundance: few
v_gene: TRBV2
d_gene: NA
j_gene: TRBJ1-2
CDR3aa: CASSGQGYGYTF
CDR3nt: TGTGCCAGCAGTGGGCAGGGCTATGGCTACACCTTC

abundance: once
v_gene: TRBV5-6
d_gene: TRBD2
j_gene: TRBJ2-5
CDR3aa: CASRKREVETQYF
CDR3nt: TGTGCCAGCAGGAAGCGGGAAGTGGAGACCCAGTACTTC

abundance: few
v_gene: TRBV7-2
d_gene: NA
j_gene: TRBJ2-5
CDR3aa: CASSLAGPKVGETQYF
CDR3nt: TGTGCCAGCAGCTTAGCGGGCCCCAAGGTAGGGGAGACCCAGTACTTC